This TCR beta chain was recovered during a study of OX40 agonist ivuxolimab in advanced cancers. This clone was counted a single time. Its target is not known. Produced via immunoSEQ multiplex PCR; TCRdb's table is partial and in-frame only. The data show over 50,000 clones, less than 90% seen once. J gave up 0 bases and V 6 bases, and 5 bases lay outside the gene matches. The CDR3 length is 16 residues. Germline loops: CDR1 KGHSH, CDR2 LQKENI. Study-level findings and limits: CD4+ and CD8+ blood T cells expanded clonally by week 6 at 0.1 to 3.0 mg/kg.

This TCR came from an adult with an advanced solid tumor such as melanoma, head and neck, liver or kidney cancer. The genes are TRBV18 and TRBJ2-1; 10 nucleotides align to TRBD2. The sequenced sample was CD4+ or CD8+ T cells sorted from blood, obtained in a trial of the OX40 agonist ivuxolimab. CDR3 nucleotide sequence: TGTGCCAGCTCGCAACTAGCGGGAAGCTCCTACAATGAGCAGTTCTTC. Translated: CASSQLAGSSYNEQFF.